Below are 3 T cell receptor beta chains sequenced from a single sample in a study of blood T cell repertoires in COVID-19. Profiling relied on immunoSEQ multiplex PCR, and the TCRdb table lists in-frame clones only, not all of them. Here the sample spans under 300,000 clones, around 85% being singletons. The specimen was peripheral blood. The origin of the receptors is a human donor with COVID-19, enrolled during active disease. The donor label of this sample is uncertain.

The chain carries TRBV4-3 and TRBJ2-6; D possibly corresponds to TRBD1 (5 bases). The V end lost 0 bases, the J end lost 4 bases, and 10 bases lay between the germline ends. Germline lookup yields CDR1 LGHNA and CDR2 YSLEER. There are 16 residues in the CDR3. The CDR3 DNA reads as TGCGCCAGCAGCCAAGATTTTGGGGCAGGGGCCAACGTCCTGACTTTC. Residues: CASSQDFGAGANVLTF.

This clone was observed once. V gene TRBV6-5 combines with J gene TRBJ2-5; TRBD1 is a possible D gene (6 bases). CDR1 and CDR2 from the germline V gene are MNHEY and SVGAGI. The germline V and J ends were trimmed by 5 bases and 6 bases, with 19 bases remaining between them. The CDR3 runs to 15 residues. CDR3 sequence (DNA): TGTGCCAGCAGTCCCCCAGGTACTAGGGGGAAGACCCAGTACTTC. Amino acids: CASSPPGTRGKTQYF.

This chain connects TRBV5-5 to TRBJ1-3; no clear D gene. The germline V gene encodes CDR1 SGHKS and CDR2 YYEKEE (reference sequence). Trimming cost V 1 base and J 0 bases, with 8 bases left between them. The CDR3 has 15 amino acids. The CDR3 here is CASSLLQSSGNTIYF. As DNA, the CDR3 is TGTGCCAGCAGCTTGTTACAAAGCTCTGGAAACACCATATATTTT. Using reference TRBV5-5 and TRBJ1-3 for the parts outside the CDR3, the full variable domain is DAGVTQSPTHLIKTRGQQVTLRCSPISGHKSVSWYQQVLGQGPQFIFQYYEKEERGRGNFPDRFSARQFPNYSSELNVNALLLGDSALYLCASSLLQSSGNTIYFGEGSWLTVV.